This entry is about one T cell receptor (beta chain). This clone's antigen is unknown. Base qualities are not recorded, but no much larger clone differs from it by a single base. The record originates from a study of glioma-infiltrating T cells after dendritic cell vaccination (TCRdb year 2016). At the level of the whole study: The cohort comprised roughly 15 glioblastoma patients from Phase I and II dendritic cell vaccination trials, 9 newly diagnosed and 6 with recurrent disease. To make the vaccine, monocyte-derived dendritic cells were cultured for 7 to 8 days with IL-4 and GM-CSF and then pulsed overnight with autologous tumor lysate. Patients received autologous tumor lysate-pulsed dendritic cell vaccination between about 2002 and 2013. Survival after dendritic cell vaccination was correlated with TCR sequencing metrics such as TIL content and the overlap between tumor and blood repertoires. Each patient got three intradermal injections of the dendritic cell vaccine, spaced at biweekly intervals, in the arm below the axilla. Tumor-infiltrating lymphocyte content was quantified and tumor and blood repertoires were compared in dendritic cell-vaccinated glioblastoma patients by deep sequencing of TCR beta CDR3 regions. General conclusions and limits of the study: The three-group TCR overlap response model was described as speculative and requiring prospective validation. Longer time to progression and overall survival after dendritic cell vaccination were predicted by higher estimated pretreatment TIL content. The cohort was small and heterogeneous, with few patients having full blood and tumor sets and even fewer initial-recurrent tumor pairs. TCR clonality showed no direct relationship with survival, which suggests that a diverse polyclonal response may matter.

TCRB CDR3 regions were amplified from roughly 1.8 ug genomic DNA, or all available DNA if less, using the immunoSEQ assay. The multiplex PCR relied on 60 forward primers for TCR V beta segments and 13 reverse primers for J beta segments. To estimate the number of reads per starting template, synthetic control templates were added to each sample at limiting dilution. The Illumina HiSeq System generated 87 bp sequencing reads. The original methods were these. PCR and sequencing errors were removed by a nearest neighbor algorithm that merged closely related sequences. TCR overlap was measured as the percentage of unique tumor TCR beta sequences that were also present in the peripheral blood of the same patient. Sourced from immuneACCESS, this table was stored by TCRdb with only in-frame sequences that have V and J called. A share of the clones is absent; for the studies checked, an unresolved V gene accounts for under half, and the remainder has no known explanation. The V and J calls and the clone size are those of that table, but D and trimming were determined from the DNA. This sample gives approximately 82,000 clones in total; 70% to 90% of them show up just once. The top ten clones comprise about 3% of the sample.

Patients were selected on the basis of adequate residual fresh-frozen tumor tissue and more than two years of available survival data. Although molecular status otherwise differed among the glioblastoma patients, no patient had an isocitrate dehydrogenase mutation. PBMC were collected before vaccination, two weeks after the third vaccination, and at tumor progression if progression occurred. The Qiagen DNeasy Blood extraction Kit was used for extraction of genomic DNA. The junction shows trimming of 6 bases on V and 4 bases on J, and the gene matches do not reach 11 bases of it. Reading the germline V gene gives CDR1 MNHEY and CDR2 SVGAGI. The CDR3 covers 16 residues, taking in both the cysteine and the phenylalanine. The only DNA kept is the CDR3, 48 bases in frame from the first base.

The clonotype comes from a human donor with glioblastoma. Here the sequenced sample was blood, taken before dendritic cell vaccination. The chain joins TRBV6-5 to TRBJ2-2; 7 bases in between match TRBD1. The CDR3 sequence is CASSYQGGAGTGELFF. The DNA sequence follows: TGTGCCAGCAGCTACCAAGGGGGCGCGGGCACCGGGGAGCTGTTTTTT.